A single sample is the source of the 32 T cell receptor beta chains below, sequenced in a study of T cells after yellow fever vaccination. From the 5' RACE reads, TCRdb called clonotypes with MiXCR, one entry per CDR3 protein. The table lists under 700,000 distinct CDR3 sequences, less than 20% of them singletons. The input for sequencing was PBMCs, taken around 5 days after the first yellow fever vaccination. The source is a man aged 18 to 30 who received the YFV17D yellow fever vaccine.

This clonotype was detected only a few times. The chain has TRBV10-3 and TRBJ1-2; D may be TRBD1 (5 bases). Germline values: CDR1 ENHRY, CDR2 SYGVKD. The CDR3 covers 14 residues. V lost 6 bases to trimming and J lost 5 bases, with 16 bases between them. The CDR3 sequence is CAISGSSGLYGYTF. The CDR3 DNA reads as TGTGCCATCAGCGGTTCCTCAGGGCTGTATGGCTACACCTTC.

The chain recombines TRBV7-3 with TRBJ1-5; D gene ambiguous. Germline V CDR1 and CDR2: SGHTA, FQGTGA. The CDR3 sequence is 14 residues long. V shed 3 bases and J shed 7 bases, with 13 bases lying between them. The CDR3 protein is CASSFGPGRQPQHF. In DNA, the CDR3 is TGTGCCAGCAGCTTTGGACCTGGGAGGCAGCCCCAGCATTTT.

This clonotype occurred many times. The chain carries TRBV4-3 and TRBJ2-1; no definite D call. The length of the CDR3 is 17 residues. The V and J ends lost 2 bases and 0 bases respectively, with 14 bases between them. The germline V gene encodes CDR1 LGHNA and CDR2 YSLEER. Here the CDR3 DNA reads TGCGCCAGCAGCCAATCTGAAACCGGTAGCTCCTACAATGAGCAGTTCTTC. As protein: CASSQSETGSSYNEQFF.

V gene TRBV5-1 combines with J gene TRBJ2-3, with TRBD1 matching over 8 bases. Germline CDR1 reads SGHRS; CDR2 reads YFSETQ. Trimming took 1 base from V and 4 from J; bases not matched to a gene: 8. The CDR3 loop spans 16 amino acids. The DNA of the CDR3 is TGCGCCAGCAGCTTGAGAGTCAGGGGGCCCTCAGATACGCAGTATTTT. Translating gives CASSLRVRGPSDTQYF.

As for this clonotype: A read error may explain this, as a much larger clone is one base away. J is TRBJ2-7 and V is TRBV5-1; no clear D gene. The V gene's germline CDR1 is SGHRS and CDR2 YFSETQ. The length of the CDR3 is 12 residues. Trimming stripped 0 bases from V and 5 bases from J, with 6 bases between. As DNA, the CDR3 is TGCGCCAGCAGCTTGGACGGTAACGAGCAGTACTTC. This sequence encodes CASSLDGNEQYF. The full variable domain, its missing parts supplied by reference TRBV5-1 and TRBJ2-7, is KAGVTQTPRYLIKTRGQQVTLSCSPISGHRSVSWYQQTPGQGLQFLFEYFSETQRNKGNFPGRFSGRQFSNSRSEMNVSTLELGDSALYLCASSLDGNEQYFGPGTRLTVT.

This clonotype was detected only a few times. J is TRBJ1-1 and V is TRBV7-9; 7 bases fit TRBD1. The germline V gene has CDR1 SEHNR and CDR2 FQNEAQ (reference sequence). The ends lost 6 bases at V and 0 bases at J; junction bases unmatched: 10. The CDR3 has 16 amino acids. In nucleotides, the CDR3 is TGTGCCAGCAGTGCCAGACAGGGCCCTATGAACACTGAAGCTTTCTTT. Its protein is CASSARQGPMNTEAFF. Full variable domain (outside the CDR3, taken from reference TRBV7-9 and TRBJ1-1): DTGVSQNPRHKITKRGQNVTFRCDPISEHNRLYWYRQTLGQGPEFLTYFQNEAQLEKSRLLSDRFSAERPKGSFSTLEIQRTEQGDSAMYLCASSARQGPMNTEAFFGQGTRLTVV.

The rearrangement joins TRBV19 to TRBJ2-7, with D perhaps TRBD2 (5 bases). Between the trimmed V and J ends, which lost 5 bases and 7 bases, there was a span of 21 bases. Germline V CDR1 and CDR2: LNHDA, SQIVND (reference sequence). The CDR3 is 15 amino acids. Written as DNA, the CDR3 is TGTGCCAGTAGTGTGCTGAGGGCAAAAGACGGAGAGCAGTACGTC. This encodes CASSVLRAKDGEQYV.

CDR3: CASSEYGTTNQETQYF. CDR3 DNA sequence: TGCGCCAGCAGTGAGTACGGGACAACAAACCAAGAGACCCAGTACTTC. The chain recombines TRBV10-1 with TRBJ2-5; TRBD1 is a possible D gene (6 bases). Germline CDR1 WNHNN, CDR2 SYGVQD (reference sequence). The CDR3 spans 16 residues. V lost 1 base and J 0 bases, leaving 12 bases between the germline ends.

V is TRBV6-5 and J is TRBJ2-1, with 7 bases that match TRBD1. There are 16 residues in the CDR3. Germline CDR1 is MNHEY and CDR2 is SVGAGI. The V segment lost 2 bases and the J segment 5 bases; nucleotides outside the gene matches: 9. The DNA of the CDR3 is TGTGCCAGCAGTTACGATGTCAGGGGGACGAACAATGAGCAGTTCTTC. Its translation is CASSYDVRGTNNEQFF.

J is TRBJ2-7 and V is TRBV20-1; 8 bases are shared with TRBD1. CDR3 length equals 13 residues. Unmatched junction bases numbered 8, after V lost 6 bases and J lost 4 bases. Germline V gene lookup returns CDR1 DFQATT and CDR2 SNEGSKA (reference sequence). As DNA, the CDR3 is TGCAGTGCCAGGGACAGGTCGGCTTACGAGCAGTACTTC. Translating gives CSARDRSAYEQYF.

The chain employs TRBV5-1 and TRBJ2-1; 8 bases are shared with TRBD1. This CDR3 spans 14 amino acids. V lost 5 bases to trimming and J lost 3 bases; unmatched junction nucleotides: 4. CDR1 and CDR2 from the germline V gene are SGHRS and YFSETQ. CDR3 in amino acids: CASRQTGVYNEQFF. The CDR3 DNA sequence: TGCGCCAGCAGGCAGACAGGGGTCTACAATGAGCAGTTCTTC.

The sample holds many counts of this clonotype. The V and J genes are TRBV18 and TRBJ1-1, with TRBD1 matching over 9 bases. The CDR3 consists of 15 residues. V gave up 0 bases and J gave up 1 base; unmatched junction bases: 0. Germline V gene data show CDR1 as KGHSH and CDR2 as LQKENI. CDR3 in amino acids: CASSPPGQGNTEAFF. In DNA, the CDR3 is TGTGCCAGCTCACCACCGGGACAGGGGAACACTGAAGCTTTCTTT. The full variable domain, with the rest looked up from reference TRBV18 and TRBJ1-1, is NAGVMQNPRHLVRRRGQEARLRCSPMKGHSHVYWYRQLPEEGLKFMVYLQKENIIDESGMPKERFSAEFPKEGPSILRIQQVVRGDSAAYFCASSPPGQGNTEAFFGQGTRLTVV.

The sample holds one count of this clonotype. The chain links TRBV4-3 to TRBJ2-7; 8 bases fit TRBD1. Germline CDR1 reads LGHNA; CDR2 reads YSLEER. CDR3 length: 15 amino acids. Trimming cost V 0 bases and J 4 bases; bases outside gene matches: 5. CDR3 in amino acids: CASSQDGTGSYEQYF. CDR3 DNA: TGCGCCAGCAGCCAAGATGGGACAGGCTCTTACGAGCAGTACTTC.

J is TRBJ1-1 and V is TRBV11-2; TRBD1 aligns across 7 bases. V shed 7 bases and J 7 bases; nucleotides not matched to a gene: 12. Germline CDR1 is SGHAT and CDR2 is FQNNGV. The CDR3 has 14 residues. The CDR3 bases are TGTGCCAGCACCCCCGTTGGGGGGACAGTTGAAGCTTTCTTT. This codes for CASTPVGGTVEAFF.

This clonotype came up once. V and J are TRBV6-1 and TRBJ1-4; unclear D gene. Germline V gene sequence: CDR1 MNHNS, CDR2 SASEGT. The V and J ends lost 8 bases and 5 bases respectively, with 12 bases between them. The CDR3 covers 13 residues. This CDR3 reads CASRSRVNEKLFF. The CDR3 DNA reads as TGTGCCAGCCGGAGTAGGGTCAATGAAAAACTGTTTTTT.

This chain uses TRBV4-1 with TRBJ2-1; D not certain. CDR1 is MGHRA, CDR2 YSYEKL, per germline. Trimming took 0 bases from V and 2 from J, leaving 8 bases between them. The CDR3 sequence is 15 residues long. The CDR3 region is CASSQDRGAYNEQFF. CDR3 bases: TGCGCCAGCAGCCAAGATCGAGGCGCCTACAATGAGCAGTTCTTC.

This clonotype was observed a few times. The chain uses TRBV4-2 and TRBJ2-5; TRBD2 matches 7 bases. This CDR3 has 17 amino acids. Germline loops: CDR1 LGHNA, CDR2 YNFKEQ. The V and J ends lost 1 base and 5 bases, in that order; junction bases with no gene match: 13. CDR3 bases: TGTGCCAGCAGCCAAGGAGGACTAGGAAGGGGTGCGGAGACCCAGTACTTC. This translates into CASSQGGLGRGAETQYF.

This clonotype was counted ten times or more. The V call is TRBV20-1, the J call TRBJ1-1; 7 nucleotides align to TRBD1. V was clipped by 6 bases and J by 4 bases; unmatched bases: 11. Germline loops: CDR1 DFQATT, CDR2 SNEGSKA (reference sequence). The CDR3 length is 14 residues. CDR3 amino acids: CSATLQGTGTEAFF. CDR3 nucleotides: TGCAGTGCCACCTTACAGGGGACTGGCACTGAAGCTTTCTTT.

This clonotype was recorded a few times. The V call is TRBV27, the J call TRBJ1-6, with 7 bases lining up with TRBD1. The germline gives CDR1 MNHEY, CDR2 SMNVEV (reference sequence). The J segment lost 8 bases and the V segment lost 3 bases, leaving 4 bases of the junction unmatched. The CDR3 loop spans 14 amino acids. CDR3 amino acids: CASSFQGVYSPLHF. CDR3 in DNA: TGTGCCAGCAGTTTTCAGGGGGTTTATTCACCCCTCCACTTT.

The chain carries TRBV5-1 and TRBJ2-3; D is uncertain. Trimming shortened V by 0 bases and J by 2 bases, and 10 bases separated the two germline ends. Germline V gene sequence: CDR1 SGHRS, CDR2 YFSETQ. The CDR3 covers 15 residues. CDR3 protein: CASSLVAADTDTQYF. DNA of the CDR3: TGCGCCAGCAGCTTGGTGGCTGCAGACACAGATACGCAGTATTTT.

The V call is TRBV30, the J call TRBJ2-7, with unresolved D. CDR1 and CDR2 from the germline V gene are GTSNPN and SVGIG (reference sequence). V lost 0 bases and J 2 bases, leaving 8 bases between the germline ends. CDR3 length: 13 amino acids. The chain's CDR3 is CAWSVGRPYEQYF. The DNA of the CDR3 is TGTGCCTGGAGTGTGGGCCGTCCCTACGAGCAGTACTTC.

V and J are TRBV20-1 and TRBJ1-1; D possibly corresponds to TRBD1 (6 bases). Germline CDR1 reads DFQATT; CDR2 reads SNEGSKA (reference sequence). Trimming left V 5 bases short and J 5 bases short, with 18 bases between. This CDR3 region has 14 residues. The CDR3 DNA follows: TGCAGTGCTCCTCGGGGGGGCGGATGGACTGAAGCTTTCTTT. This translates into CSAPRGGGWTEAFF.

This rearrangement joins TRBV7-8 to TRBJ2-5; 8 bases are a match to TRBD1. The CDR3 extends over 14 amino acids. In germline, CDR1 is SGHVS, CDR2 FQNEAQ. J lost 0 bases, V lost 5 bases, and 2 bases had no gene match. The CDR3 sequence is CASSGTGYQETQYF. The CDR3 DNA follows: TGTGCCAGCAGCGGGACAGGTTACCAAGAGACCCAGTACTTC. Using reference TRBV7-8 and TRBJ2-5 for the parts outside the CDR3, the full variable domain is GAGVSQSPRYKVAKRGQDVALRCDPISGHVSLFWYQQALGQGPEFLTYFQNEAQLDKSGLPSDRFFAERPEGSVSTLKIQRTQQEDSAVYLCASSGTGYQETQYFGPGTRLLVL.

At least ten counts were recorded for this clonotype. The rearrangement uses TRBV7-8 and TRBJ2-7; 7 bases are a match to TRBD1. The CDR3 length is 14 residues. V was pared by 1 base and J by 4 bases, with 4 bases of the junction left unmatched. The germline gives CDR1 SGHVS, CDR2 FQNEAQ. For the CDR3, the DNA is TGTGCCAGCAGCTTAGGAGGGGGCCCGTACGAGCAGTACTTC. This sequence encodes CASSLGGGPYEQYF.

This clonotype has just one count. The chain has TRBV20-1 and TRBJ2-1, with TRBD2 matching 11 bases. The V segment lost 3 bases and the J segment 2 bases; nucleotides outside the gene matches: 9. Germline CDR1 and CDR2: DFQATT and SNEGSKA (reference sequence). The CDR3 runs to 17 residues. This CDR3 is CSARPPGLADPYNEQFF. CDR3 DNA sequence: TGCAGTGCTAGGCCCCCGGGACTAGCGGATCCCTACAATGAGCAGTTCTTC.

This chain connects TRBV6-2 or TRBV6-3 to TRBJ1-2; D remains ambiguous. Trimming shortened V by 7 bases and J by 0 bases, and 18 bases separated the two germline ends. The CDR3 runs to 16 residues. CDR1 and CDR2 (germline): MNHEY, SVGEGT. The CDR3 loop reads CASILALDAANYGYTF. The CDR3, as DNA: TGTGCCAGCATTCTCGCCCTTGACGCCGCTAACTATGGCTACACCTTC.

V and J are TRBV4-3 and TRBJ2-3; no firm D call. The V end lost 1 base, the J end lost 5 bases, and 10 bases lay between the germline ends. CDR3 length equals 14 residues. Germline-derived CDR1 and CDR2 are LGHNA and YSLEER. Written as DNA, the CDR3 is TGCGCCAGCAGCCAAGTCGGGTTAGGAGATACGCAGTATTTT. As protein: CASSQVGLGDTQYF.

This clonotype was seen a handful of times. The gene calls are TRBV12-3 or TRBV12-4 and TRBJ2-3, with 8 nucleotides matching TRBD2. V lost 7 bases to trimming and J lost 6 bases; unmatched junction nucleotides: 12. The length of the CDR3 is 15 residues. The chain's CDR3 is CASTPAGAARDTQYF. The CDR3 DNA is TGTGCCAGCACTCCAGCGGGGGCCGCTCGGGATACGCAGTATTTT.

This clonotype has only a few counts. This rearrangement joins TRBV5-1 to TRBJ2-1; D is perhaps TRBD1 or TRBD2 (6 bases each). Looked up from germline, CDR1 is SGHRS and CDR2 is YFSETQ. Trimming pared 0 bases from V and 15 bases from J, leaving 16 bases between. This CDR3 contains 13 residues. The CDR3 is CASSLDVGGPWFF. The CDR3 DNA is TGCGCCAGCAGCTTGGACGTGGGGGGCCCGTGGTTCTTC.

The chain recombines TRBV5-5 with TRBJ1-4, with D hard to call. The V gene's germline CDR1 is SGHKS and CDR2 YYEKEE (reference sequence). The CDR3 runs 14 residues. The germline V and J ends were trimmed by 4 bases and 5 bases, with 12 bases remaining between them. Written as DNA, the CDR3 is TGTGCCAGCAGCACGCCATCCGGGAATGAAAAACTGTTTTTT. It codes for CASSTPSGNEKLFF. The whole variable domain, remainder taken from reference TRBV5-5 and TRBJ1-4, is DAGVTQSPTHLIKTRGQQVTLRCSPISGHKSVSWYQQVLGQGPQFIFQYYEKEERGRGNFPDRFSARQFPNYSSELNVNALLLGDSALYLCASSTPSGNEKLFFGSGTQLSVL.

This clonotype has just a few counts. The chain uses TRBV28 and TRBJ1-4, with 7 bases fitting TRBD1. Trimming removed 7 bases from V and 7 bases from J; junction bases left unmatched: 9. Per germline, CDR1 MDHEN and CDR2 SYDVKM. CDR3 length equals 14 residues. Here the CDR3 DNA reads TGTGCCAGCAACCTAGAGGGGGCGGCTGAAAAACTGTTTTTT. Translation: CASNLEGAAEKLFF.

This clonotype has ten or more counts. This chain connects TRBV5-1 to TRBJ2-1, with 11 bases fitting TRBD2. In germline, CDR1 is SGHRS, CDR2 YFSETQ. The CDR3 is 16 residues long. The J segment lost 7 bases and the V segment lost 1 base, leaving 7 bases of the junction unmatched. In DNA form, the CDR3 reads TGCGCCAGCAGCTTGTCCCTAGCGGGGGGTGCGAATGAGCAGTTCTTC. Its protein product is CASSLSLAGGANEQFF.